This T cell receptor beta chain was identified during a study of cytotoxic CD8 clonotypes in ibrutinib-treated CLL (dated by TCRdb to the early 2020s). About the study as a whole: In this cohort, 15 or so patients were treatment-naive and approximately 10 were relapsed/refractory, while 17 to 18 had unmutated IGHV. Response samples were taken after a median of around 13 months on treatment, ranging from about 6 to 36 months. Partial responses were observed in roughly 24 patients and complete responses in 2; after a median follow-up of 68 months, remission was maintained in 15 or so patients and progression was observed in approximately 12. Of the approximately 94 people in the trial, about 25 had longitudinal samples available. Every remission and progressive disease sample was obtained while ibrutinib was still being received by the patients. Cryopreserved peripheral blood mononuclear cells were collected at three points: before therapy, at response, and at either sustained remission or disease progression. On average, each sample yielded 255,043 productive templates and about 100,000 productive rearrangements. The study at large found these results: Clonality increased at ibrutinib response, stayed stable in sustained remission, and fell back toward baseline at progression. Public clonotypes were rare and either contracted or stayed stable during treatment, and the rise in clonality at ibrutinib response reflected the expansion of private clonotypes. Sustained-remission and progressing patients did not have matched sampling times, and lymph node repertoires were not examined. Baseline clonality was found to be higher than that of age-matched healthy donors and was strongly correlated with circulating CD8+ T-cell counts.

Concerning this clone itself: This clone's antigen is unknown. Base qualities are not at hand, and no much larger clone is one base apart.

Each clonotype received, on average, about 10x coverage in deep resolution sequencing performed on a MiSeq, where the target depth lay between 1 in 1 million and 1 in 200,000 T cells. The immunoSEQ hsTCRB Kit was used to generate the TCR beta libraries. Turning to the authors' computational methods: The data were analyzed with ImmunoSEQ Analyzer and ImmunoSEQ Data Assistant, and V, D and J gene assignments followed IMGT definitions. Clonality, which ranges from 0 to 1, was calculated as one minus the normalized Shannon entropy of productive rearrangement frequencies. Only overrepresented clonotypes making up at least 0.05% of each patient's repertoire were included in the public clonotype analysis. About a dozen age-matched healthy donor repertoires from immuneACCESS served as clonality controls. The clones in this table, taken by TCRdb from immuneACCESS, are in-frame only. Not every clone is retained; where verified, under half of the shortfall comes from an unresolved V gene, and the cause of the rest is unknown. D and trimming were read from the DNA, whereas the V and J calls and clone size are those reported in that table. The sample table records about 140,000 clones; 65% to 85% of these occur just once. The top ten constitute 7.5% to 8% of the sample.

Its CDR3 holds 15 amino acids, cysteine through phenylalanine. Only the CDR3 DNA stays, 45 bases, in frame from base 1. For TCR beta library preparation, around 1.8 micrograms of genomic DNA were extracted from the cryopreserved PBMCs. Longitudinal blood samples from CLL patients receiving ibrutinib monotherapy were subjected to high-throughput TCR beta sequencing. The patients took part in an open-label, single-center phase 2 trial of ibrutinib monotherapy. This receptor was taken from a human donor with chronic lymphocytic leukemia. This specimen was PBMCs, taken after 36 months of ibrutinib treatment. The rearranged segments are TRBV7-5 and TRBJ2-5; the DNA was not used to check the table's D call, TRBD2. TRBV7-5 is marked as a pseudogene. The DNA is TGTGTCAGAAGCCCCGAGGGCTCATTCCAAGAGACCCAGTACTTC. Its protein is CVRSPEGSFQETQYF.